This T cell receptor beta chain derives from a study of Tregs in tolerant kidney transplant recipients. Findings and limits, study-wide: The most relevant donor-specific Treg TCRbeta repertoire apparently came from expansion with activated donor B cells. Nucleotide sequences could not be compared across some patients' samples due to primer changes. Biological reproducibility was not directly addressed, but technical replication error appeared minimal. Donor-specific Treg expansion exceeded global Treg expansion in tolerant patients, suggesting antigen drive.

The CDR3 runs to 15 residues. Germline CDR1 is PRHDT and CDR2 is FYEKMQ (reference sequence). V was trimmed by 0 bases and J by 5 bases, leaving 13 bases between them. To note about this clone: What it binds is not known.

The nonmyeloablative bone marrow transplants came from related graft donors, with transient mixed chimerism. Here immunoSEQ multiplex PCR was the method, and the copy in TCRdb shows in-frame clones only, minus some. The sample carries fewer than 55,000 clones, approximately 90% recorded once. The sequences come from CD8+ T cells from blood (PBMCs), collected 12 months after the transplant. This TCR came from a human patient who received a combined kidney and bone marrow transplant. Some T cells may trace back to the graft donor. The chain employs TRBV13 and TRBJ1-2; D unresolved. The CDR3 bases are TGTGCCAGCAGCTTAGGTGGCGGAGCAAGGTATGGCTACACCTTC. Amino acids: CASSLGGGARYGYTF.